These 6 T cell receptor beta chains share one sample of origin, sequenced in a study of blood T cell repertoires in COVID-19. Clones were read by immunoSEQ multiplex PCR, and TCRdb kept only the in-frame ones, dropping some. The sample includes about 160,000 clones, roughly 84% of them seen just once. Sequenced input: PBMCs or T cells enriched from blood (not recorded which). These receptors all stem from a man aged 55 to 70 who had recovered from COVID-19.

This clone was detected once. This chain connects TRBV27 to TRBJ2-1, with TRBD2 identical over 10 bases. Per germline, CDR1 MNHEY and CDR2 SMNVEV (reference sequence). The V gene end was trimmed by 4 bases and the J gene end by 6 bases; junction bases not matched to a gene: 18. The CDR3 is made up of 19 amino acids. For the CDR3, the DNA is TGTGCCAGCAGTTCCCCGATGCTAGCGGGAGCGATAGGGGGCAATGAGCAGTTCTTC. Protein sequence: CASSSPMLAGAIGGNEQFF.

This chain joins TRBV7-3 and TRBJ2-7; 10 positions agree with TRBD2. The CDR3 totals 13 residues. In germline, CDR1 is SGHTA, CDR2 FQGTGA. Germline trimming cut 5 bases from V and 6 bases from J; bases unmatched to any gene: 4. CDR3 bases: TGTGCCAGCAGCGCTAGCGGGAGCGGCGAGCAGTACTTC. Its protein is CASSASGSGEQYF.

The chain combines TRBV7-2 with TRBJ1-2; 7 nucleotides match TRBD1. The ends lost 0 bases at V and 4 bases at J; junction bases unmatched: 5. The germline V gene has CDR1 SGHTA and CDR2 FQGNSA. The CDR3 runs 15 residues. The CDR3 nucleotides are TGTGCCAGCAGCTTAGCGCAGACAGGGCCCTATGGCTACACCTTC. This translates into CASSLAQTGPYGYTF.

The V call is TRBV2, the J call TRBJ2-4; 11 positions agree with TRBD1. Germline V gene data show CDR1 as SNHLY and CDR2 as FYNNEI. The CDR3 covers 16 residues. The junction had 4 bases not matched to a gene; V was cut back by 3 bases and J by 3 bases. The DNA of the CDR3 is TGTGCCAGCAGTGAGCCGGGACAGGGGGGCAAAAACATTCAGTACTTC. Translated: CASSEPGQGGKNIQYF. Looking up the rest from reference TRBV2 and TRBJ2-4 gives the full variable domain: EPEVTQTPSHQVTQMGQEVILRCVPISNHLYFYWYRQILGQKVEFLVSFYNNEISEKSEIFDDQFSVERPDGSNFTLKIRSTKLEDSAMYFCASSEPGQGGKNIQYFGAGTRLSVL.

The rearrangement joins TRBV24-1 to TRBJ1-1, with D perhaps matching TRBD1 (5 bases). The V end lost 5 bases, the J end lost 1 base, and 7 bases lay between the germline ends. This CDR3 region has 13 residues. The V gene's germline CDR1 is KGHDR and CDR2 SFDVKD. CDR3: CATSVTGNTEAFF. In nucleotides, the CDR3 is TGTGCCACCAGTGTAACAGGGAACACTGAAGCTTTCTTT.

This clone occurred a few times. The gene calls are TRBV7-3 and TRBJ1-5; D is possibly TRBD1 (6 bases). V lost 1 base and J 10 bases, leaving 11 bases between the germline ends. From germline, CDR1 is SGHTA and CDR2 FQGTGA. The CDR3 covers 13 residues. This chain's CDR3 is CASSLNDRSPQHF. CDR3 DNA: TGTGCCAGCAGCTTAAACGACAGGTCTCCCCAGCATTTT.